A single sample is the source of the 15 T cell receptor beta chains below, sequenced in a study of shared clonotypes between healthy human individuals. Here immunoSEQ multiplex PCR was the method, and the copy in TCRdb shows in-frame clones only, minus some. The data show about 1.1 million clones, 70% to 85% seen once. Sequencing used memory CD4+ T cells from PBMCs. The subset is: CD45RA-negative fraction. These receptors were obtained from a man in his late teens or twenties in good health. Some clones in this sample may be carry-over from other donors' samples.

The chain employs TRBV28 and TRBJ2-4, with 8 bases identical to TRBD1. The trim removed 5 bases at V and 6 bases at J, leaving 6 bases unmatched. The CDR3 contains 14 residues. CDR1 is MDHEN, CDR2 SYDVKM, per germline. The CDR3 loop reads CASSPPGGGNIQYF. CDR3 DNA: TGTGCCAGCAGTCCTCCAGGGGGCGGAAACATTCAGTACTTC.

The CDR3 loop is CASSFLMNTEAFF. CDR3 sequence (DNA): TGCGCCAGCAGCTTTTTGATGAACACTGAAGCTTTCTTT. This chain uses TRBV5-1 with TRBJ1-1; D unclear. Trimming removed 2 bases at V and 0 bases at J, with 5 bases between. The CDR3 has 13 amino acids. Germline CDR1 is SGHRS and CDR2 is YFSETQ.

This clone has more than one count but fewer than ten. This chain joins TRBV2 and TRBJ1-5, with D possibly TRBD1 on 5 matching bases. CDR1 SNHLY and CDR2 FYNNEI come from the germline V gene. The CDR3 is made up of 14 amino acids. V dropped 4 bases and J dropped 5 bases, with 12 bases sitting between them. The CDR3: CASSGPTQDQPQHF. The CDR3 DNA reads TGTGCCAGCAGTGGCCCGACACAGGATCAGCCCCAGCATTTT.

This clone was counted a few times. The genes are TRBV5-4 and TRBJ2-1; 7 bases map to TRBD2. This CDR3 has 16 amino acids. Germline V gene sequence: CDR1 SGHNT, CDR2 YYREEE (reference sequence). After removal of 4 bases from V and 5 bases from J, the junction contained 12 bases not matched to a gene. CDR3 amino acids: CASSRRETELNNEQFF. CDR3 bases: TGTGCCAGCAGCCGGCGGGAGACAGAGCTTAACAATGAGCAGTTCTTC.

V is TRBV6-5 and J is TRBJ2-7, with D perhaps matching TRBD1 or TRBD2 (5 bases each). CDR3 length: 15 amino acids. V lost 6 bases and J lost 6, with 21 bases in between. Germline V gene lookup returns CDR1 MNHEY and CDR2 SVGAGI. The CDR3 reads CASSLMWGFGSEQYF. CDR3 sequence (DNA): TGTGCCAGCAGCCTCATGTGGGGGTTCGGATCCGAGCAGTACTTC.

The V gene is TRBV25-1, the J gene TRBJ1-1, with D possibly matching TRBD1 (6 bases). Germline loops: CDR1 MGHDK, CDR2 SYGVNS. The V gene lost 7 bases and the J gene lost 4 bases, with 19 bases spanning the gap. This CDR3 comprises 15 residues. The CDR3: CASTEYRQGITEAFF. The CDR3 nucleotides read TGTGCCAGCACCGAATATCGGCAGGGGATCACTGAAGCTTTCTTT.

The J gene is TRBJ1-2, the V gene TRBV7-9; the D gene is possibly TRBD1 (5 bases). Germline CDR1 is SEHNR and CDR2 is FQNEAQ (reference sequence). The CDR3 consists of 16 residues. Trimming shortened V by 2 bases and J by 6 bases, and 19 bases separated the two germline ends. The DNA of the CDR3 is TGTGCCAGCAGCTTAAGTGGGAGCACCCCGGGGGATGGCTACACCTTC. Protein: CASSLSGSTPGDGYTF.

CDR3 coding DNA: TGTGCCAGTAGTACGAGGTCTGGCTACACCTTC. Translated: CASSTRSGYTF. The chain is built from TRBV19 and TRBJ1-2; the D is unclear. Between the trimmed V and J ends, which lost 4 bases and 7 bases, there was a span of 7 bases. The germline CDR1 and CDR2 sequences are LNHDA and SQIVND (reference sequence). The CDR3 is made up of 11 amino acids.

Comments on this clone: Just one base apart from a much larger clone, this may be a read error. In the same sample, other DNA sequences code for this CDR3. The genes are TRBV20-1 and TRBJ2-5; D unclear. Germline loops: CDR1 DFQATT, CDR2 SNEGSKA (reference sequence). This CDR3 spans 10 amino acids. V was trimmed by 4 bases and J by 4 bases, leaving 4 bases between them. The CDR3 here is CSATSETQYF. For the CDR3, the DNA is TGCAGTGCTACGTCAGAGACCCAGTACTTC.

The genes are TRBV5-4 and TRBJ2-7; D tentatively fits TRBD1 or TRBD2 (5 bases each). Germline V lookup: CDR1 SGHNT, CDR2 YYREEE (reference sequence). CDR3 length: 15 amino acids. Trimming left V 0 bases short and J 2 bases short, with 12 bases between. The CDR3: CASSLGGTEAYEQYF. The CDR3 nucleotides read TGTGCCAGCAGCTTGGGTGGGACGGAAGCCTACGAGCAGTACTTC.

The CDR3 region is CATRDRDQPQHF. The CDR3 region has the DNA TGTGCCACCCGGGACAGAGATCAGCCCCAGCATTTT. The gene calls are TRBV2 and TRBJ1-5, with 7 bases matching TRBD1. The CDR3 contains 12 residues. The trim removed 10 bases at V and 5 bases at J, leaving 5 bases unmatched. Germline V CDR1 and CDR2: SNHLY, FYNNEI.

Note on this clone: Within the sample, other DNA sequences also encode this same CDR3. This chain links TRBV28 with TRBJ2-7, with no clear D. The CDR3 is 12 residues long. Trimming removed 3 bases from V and 2 bases from J, with 5 bases in between. Germline CDR1 is MDHEN and CDR2 is SYDVKM. In DNA form, the CDR3 reads TGTGCCAGCAGTTTGCAAGCCTACGAGCAGTACTTC. Translating it yields CASSLQAYEQYF.

The chain uses TRBV7-9 and TRBJ1-1; D uncertain. The germline V gene encodes CDR1 SEHNR and CDR2 FQNEAQ (reference sequence). The CDR3 length is 13 residues. V lost 5 bases, J lost 11 bases, and 18 bases lay in between. CDR3 in DNA: TGTGCCAGCAGCCCCTCGGCGGTGTTTTTCGCTTTCTTT. Protein sequence: CASSPSAVFFAFF.

This clone has a single count. V is TRBV4-1 and J is TRBJ1-1, with D possibly TRBD1 on 5 matching bases. The V and J ends lost 6 bases and 10 bases respectively, with 15 bases between them. The CDR3 loop spans 12 amino acids. Germline CDR1 is MGHRA and CDR2 is YSYEKL. The CDR3 DNA sequence: TGCGCCAGCAGGCAACCCGGGACGGGAGCTTTCTTT. This translates into CASRQPGTGAFF.

The J gene is TRBJ1-3, the V gene TRBV11-2; D unresolved. The CDR3 loop spans 13 amino acids. Germline CDR1 reads SGHAT; CDR2 reads FQNNGV. Trimming pared 2 bases from V and 5 bases from J, leaving 7 bases between. The CDR3: CASSLPSRNTIYF. CDR3 nucleotides: TGTGCCAGCAGCTTACCCAGCAGAAACACCATATATTTT.